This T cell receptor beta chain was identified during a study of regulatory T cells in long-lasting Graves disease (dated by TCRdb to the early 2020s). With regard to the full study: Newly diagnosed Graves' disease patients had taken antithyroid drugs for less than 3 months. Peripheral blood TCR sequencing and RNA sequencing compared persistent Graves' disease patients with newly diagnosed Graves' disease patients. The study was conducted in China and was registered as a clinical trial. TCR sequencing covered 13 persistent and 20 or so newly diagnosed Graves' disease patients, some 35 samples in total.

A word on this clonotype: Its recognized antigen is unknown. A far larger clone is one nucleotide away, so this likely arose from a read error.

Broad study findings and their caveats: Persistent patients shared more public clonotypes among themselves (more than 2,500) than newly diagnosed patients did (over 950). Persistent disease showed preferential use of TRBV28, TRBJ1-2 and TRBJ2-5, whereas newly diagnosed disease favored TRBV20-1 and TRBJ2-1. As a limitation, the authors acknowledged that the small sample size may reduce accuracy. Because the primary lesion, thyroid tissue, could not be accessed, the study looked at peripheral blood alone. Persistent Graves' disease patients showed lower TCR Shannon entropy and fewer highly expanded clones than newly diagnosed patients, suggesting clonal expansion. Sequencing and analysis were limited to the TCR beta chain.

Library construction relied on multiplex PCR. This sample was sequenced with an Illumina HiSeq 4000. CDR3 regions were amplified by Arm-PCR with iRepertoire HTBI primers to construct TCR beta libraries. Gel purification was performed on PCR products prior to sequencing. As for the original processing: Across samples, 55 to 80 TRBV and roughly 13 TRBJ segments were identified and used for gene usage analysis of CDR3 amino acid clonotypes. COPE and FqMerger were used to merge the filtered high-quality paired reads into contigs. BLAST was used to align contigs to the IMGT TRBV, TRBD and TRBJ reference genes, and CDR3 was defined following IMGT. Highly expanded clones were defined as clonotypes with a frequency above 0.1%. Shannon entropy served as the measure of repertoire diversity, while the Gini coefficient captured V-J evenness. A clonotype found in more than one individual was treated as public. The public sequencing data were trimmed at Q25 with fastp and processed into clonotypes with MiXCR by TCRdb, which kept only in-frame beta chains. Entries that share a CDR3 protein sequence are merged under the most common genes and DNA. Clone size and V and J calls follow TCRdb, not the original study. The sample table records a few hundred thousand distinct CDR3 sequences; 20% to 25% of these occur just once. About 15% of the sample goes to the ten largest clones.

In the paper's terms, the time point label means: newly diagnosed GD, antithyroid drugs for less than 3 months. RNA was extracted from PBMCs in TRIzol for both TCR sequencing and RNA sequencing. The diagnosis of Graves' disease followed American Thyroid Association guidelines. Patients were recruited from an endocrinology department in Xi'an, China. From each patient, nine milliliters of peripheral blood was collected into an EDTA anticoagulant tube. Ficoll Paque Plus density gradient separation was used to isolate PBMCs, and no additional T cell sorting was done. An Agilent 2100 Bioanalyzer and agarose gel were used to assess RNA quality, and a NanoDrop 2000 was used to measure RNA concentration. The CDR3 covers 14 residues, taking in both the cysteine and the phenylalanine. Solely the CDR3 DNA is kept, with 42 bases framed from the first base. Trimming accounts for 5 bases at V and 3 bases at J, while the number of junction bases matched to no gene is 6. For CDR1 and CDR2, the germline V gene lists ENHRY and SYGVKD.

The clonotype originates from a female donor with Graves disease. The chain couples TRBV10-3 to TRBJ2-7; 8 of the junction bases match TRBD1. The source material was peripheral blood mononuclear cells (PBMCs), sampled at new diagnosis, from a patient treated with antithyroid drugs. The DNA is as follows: TGTGCCATCAGTCAGCAGGGGGCTGACTACGAGCAGTACTTC. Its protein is CAISQQGADYEQYF.